This TCR beta chain was observed in a study of cytomegalovirus exposure and HLA in healthy donors. Study context: An analysis done earlier identified about 120 million unique TCR beta sequences from roughly 190 million T cells.

The PCR had 60 Vbeta and 13 Jbeta primers. Sequencing was performed with immunoSEQ multiplex PCR; in TCRdb, only in-frame clones are kept and a portion is missing. This table holds 25,000 to 40,000 clones, roughly two fifths found once. Findings and caveats of the study: An analysis done earlier found most TCR beta V segments productive about 90% or about 30% of the time. An analysis that was carried out later associated 16,951 TCR beta sequences with HLA alleles at 0.05 false discovery rate.

About this clone itself: The target antigen is unknown.

The sequencing input was PBMCs. The clonotype originates from a woman between 45 and 65 years old in good health and CMV-seronegative.

CDR3 coding DNA: TGTGCCAGCAGCACCTCTAGCGGGAGCGGAGAGACCCAGTACTTC. This translates into CASSTSSGSGETQYF. The chain carries TRBV9 and TRBJ2-5; TRBD2 agrees at 10 bases. V lost 4 bases and J lost 4; bases outside the gene matches: 7. Germline-derived CDR1 and CDR2 are SGDLS and YYNGEE. The CDR3 spans 15 residues.